This T cell receptor beta chain was recorded in a study of OX40 agonist ivuxolimab in advanced cancers. Study in general: Allowance was made for prior anti-PD-1, anti-PD-L1 or anti-CTLA-4 therapy, and 40% had some.

With respect to this clone: The antigen is unknown.

Germline V gene data show CDR1 as SGHNT and CDR2 as YENEEA. J was trimmed by 4 bases and V by 5 bases; bases with no gene match: 3. This CDR3 has 14 residues. Study conclusions and caveats: Averaging showed that CD8+ T cells had more expanded clones than CD4+ did. Certain nonresponders additionally had low normalized T-cell clonal expansion.

Data came from immunoSEQ multiplex PCR; TCRdb stores just in-frame clones and leaves some out. The sample has more than 65,000 clones; 91% are singletons. This chain joins TRBV11-3 and TRBJ2-1, with 9 bases matching TRBD1. The clonotype comes from an adult with an advanced solid tumor such as melanoma, head and neck, liver or kidney cancer. Sequencing used CD4+ or CD8+ T cells sorted from blood, obtained in a trial of the OX40 agonist ivuxolimab. CDR3 residues: CASSPGTGYNEQFF. CDR3 coding DNA: TGTGCCAGCAGCCCGGGGACAGGGTACAATGAGCAGTTCTTC.